This TCR beta chain came from a study of cytomegalovirus exposure and HLA in healthy donors. Regarding the study as a whole: An ancestry cluster, one associated with Asian ancestry, reportedly showed fewer N-insertions than the approximately 670-donor mean in a later analysis. Reports state that TCR beta sequences accurately predicted most subjects' HLA-A and HLA-B alleles. Cytomegalovirus status, reportedly, was diagnosed with high specificity and sensitivity by the classifier.

The sample holds one count of this clone. Its specificity is not known. Mismatch with germline at one junction end may stem from a read error. PCR involved 60 Vbeta and 13 Jbeta primers. Libraries were prepared by immunoSEQ multiplex PCR; TCRdb keeps only in-frame clonotypes and omits some of them. The sample gives around 220,000 clones, over 75% of which show up once; around 2% is in the top ten. Healthy bone marrow donors made up the donors. The germline gives CDR1 GTSNPN, CDR2 SVGIG (reference sequence). This CDR3 contains 13 residues. Sequences were obtained from PBMCs. V is TRBV30 and J is TRBJ2-3, with 10 bases aligning to TRBD1. The TCR sequence derives from a man between 18 and 35 years old in good health and CMV-seronegative. CDR3 coding DNA: TGCGCACTAGACAGGGGGCGCACAGATACGCAGTATTTT. This translates into CALDRGRTDTQYF.